These T cell receptor beta chains were read from a single sample in a study of response to subunit inactivated influenza vaccine. TCRdb redid the calling of the RT-PCR reads with MiXCR, one entry per CDR3 protein. The sample carries roughly 710,000 distinct CDR3 sequences, approximately 15% recorded once. This material consisted of PBMCs from blood, taken 14 to 15 days before vaccination. The receptors here all came from a man aged 50 to 60 who received an inactivated influenza vaccine. CDR3s include the opening cysteine and the closing phenylalanine or tryptophan. A D gene is named only where the DNA matches it firmly. Clone size is given for some rows only: seen once, a few or many times, or a class if the clone is expanded.

J	D	size	V	CDR3	DNA
TRBJ2-1	NA	medium-sized	TRBV7-6	CASSLELAHYNEQFF	TGTGCCAGCAGCTTAGAACTGGCTCACTACAATGAGCAGTTCTTC
TRBJ1-3	NA	NA	TRBV20-1	CSARDPGGSGNTIYF	TGCAGTGCTAGAGATCCTGGGGGCTCTGGAAACACCATATATTTT
TRBJ2-7	TRBD1	many	TRBV5-1	CASSLTGQGSYEQYF	TGCGCCAGCAGCTTGACGGGACAGGGCTCCTACGAGCAGTACTTC
TRBJ2-7	NA	many	TRBV5-1	CASSFGGLTYEQYF	TGTGCCAGCAGTTTTGGGGGGCTCACCTACGAGCAGTACTTC
TRBJ1-2	NA	NA	TRBV4-2	CASSQELQPPGGYTF	TGTGCCAGCAGCCAAGAGCTGCAGCCGCCGGGGGGCTACACCTTC
TRBJ2-1	NA	NA	TRBV12-3/TRBV12-4	CASSLDPNEQFF	TGTGCCAGCAGTTTAGACCCCAATGAGCAGTTCTTC
TRBJ1-1	NA	few	TRBV28	CASSLHFGADREAFF	TGTGCCAGCAGCCTCCATTTTGGGGCAGATAGGGAAGCTTTCTTT
TRBJ2-7	NA	few	TRBV7-8	CASSLRPSEYEQYF	TGTGCCAGCAGTTTGAGGCCTAGCGAGTACGAGCAGTACTTC
TRBJ2-3	NA	many	TRBV12-3/TRBV12-4	CASSLRFTDTQYF	TGTGCCAGCAGTTTACGGTTCACAGATACGCAGTATTTT
TRBJ2-7	NA	few	TRBV7-3	CASSLTPSFSRGYEQYF	TGTGCCAGCAGCTTAACCCCCTCGTTTAGCCGGGGCTACGAGCAGTACTTC
TRBJ2-5	TRBD2	NA	TRBV9	CASSGGAGGVGKETQYF	TGTGCCAGCAGCGGAGGAGCGGGAGGGGTGGGAAAAGAGACCCAGTACTTC
TRBJ2-2	NA	few	TRBV5-1	CASSGGLYGPPGELFF	TGCGCCAGCAGCGGGGGACTGTACGGGCCCCCCGGGGAGCTGTTTTTT
TRBJ1-6	TRBD1	few	TRBV27	CASSSGGLNSPLHF	TGTGCCAGCAGTTCAGGGGGCTTAAATTCACCCCTCCACTTT
TRBJ2-1	TRBD1	many	TRBV5-1	CASSFRDSNNEQFF	TGCGCCAGCAGCTTCCGGGACAGCAACAATGAGCAGTTCTTC
TRBJ1-5	TRBD1	few	TRBV5-8	CASSLAGGTANQPQHF	TGTGCCAGCAGCTTGGCTGGAGGGACAGCCAATCAGCCCCAGCATTTT
TRBJ1-1	NA	NA	TRBV6-2/TRBV6-3	CASSRPRVRTEAFF	TGTGCCAGCAGCCGCCCCAGGGTCCGGACTGAAGCTTTCTTT
TRBJ2-7	NA	NA	TRBV4-3	CASSQDNFSYEQYF	TGCGCCAGCAGCCAAGATAACTTCAGCTACGAGCAGTACTTC